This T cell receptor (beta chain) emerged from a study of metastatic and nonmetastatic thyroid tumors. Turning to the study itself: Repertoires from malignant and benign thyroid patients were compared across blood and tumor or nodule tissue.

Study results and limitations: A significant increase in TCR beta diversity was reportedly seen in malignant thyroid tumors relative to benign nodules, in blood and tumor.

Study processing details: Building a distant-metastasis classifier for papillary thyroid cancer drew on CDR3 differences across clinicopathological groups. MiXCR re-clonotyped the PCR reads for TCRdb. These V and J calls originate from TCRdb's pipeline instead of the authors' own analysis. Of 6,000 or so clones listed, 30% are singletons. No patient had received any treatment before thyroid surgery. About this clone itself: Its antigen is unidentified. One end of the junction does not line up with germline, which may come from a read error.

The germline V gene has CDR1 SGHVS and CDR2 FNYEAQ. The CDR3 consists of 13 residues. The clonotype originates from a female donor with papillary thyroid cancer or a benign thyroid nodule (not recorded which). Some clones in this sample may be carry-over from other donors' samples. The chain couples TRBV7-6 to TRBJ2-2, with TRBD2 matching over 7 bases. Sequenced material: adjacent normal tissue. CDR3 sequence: CASKKRQSGELYF. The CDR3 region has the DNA TGTGCCAGCAAGAAGCGGCAGAGCGGGGAGCTGTATTTT.